This is a list of T cell receptor beta chains from one sample in a study of blood T cell repertoires in COVID-19. Data came from immunoSEQ multiplex PCR; TCRdb stores just in-frame clones and leaves some out. Of under 350,000 clones listed, roughly 86% are singletons. Input material: PBMCs or T cells enriched from blood (not recorded which). The source is a woman aged 18-29 years who had recovered from COVID-19. Each CDR3 is given with its conserved first and last residue.

cdr3_aa: CATRTTHSGFVYEQYF
v_call: TRBV15
j_call: TRBJ2-7

cdr3_aa: CASSPQGSKDYGYTF
v_call: TRBV25-1
j_call: TRBJ1-2

cdr3_aa: CASSWSQGKTQYF
v_call: TRBV5-6
j_call: TRBJ2-5

cdr3_aa: CASRPSSQETQYF
v_call: TRBV11-3
j_call: TRBJ2-5

cdr3_aa: CASSQDPCLAGPDSGNTIYF
v_call: TRBV14
j_call: TRBJ1-3

cdr3_aa: CAWSPRNTEAFF
v_call: TRBV30
j_call: TRBJ1-1

cdr3_aa: CASTAGQGYGYTF
v_call: TRBV27
j_call: TRBJ1-2

cdr3_aa: CASSLQARGRLGPHYGYTF
v_call: TRBV28
j_call: TRBJ1-2

cdr3_aa: CASSLTSARTDTQYF
v_call: TRBV6-5
j_call: TRBJ2-3

cdr3_aa: CASSSFRQGPYTGELFF
v_call: TRBV11-2
j_call: TRBJ2-2

cdr3_aa: CASSDRQKNSPLHF
v_call: TRBV5-1
j_call: TRBJ1-6

cdr3_aa: CASTFSGGTGELFF
v_call: TRBV27
j_call: TRBJ2-2

cdr3_aa: CASSLSSDYNEQFF
v_call: TRBV18
j_call: TRBJ2-1

cdr3_aa: CASSIVGLGQGGTGELFF
v_call: TRBV19
j_call: TRBJ2-2

cdr3_aa: CSVVEGQRTYEQYF
v_call: TRBV29-1
j_call: TRBJ2-7

cdr3_aa: CSVESSRTEAFF
v_call: TRBV29-1
j_call: TRBJ1-1

cdr3_aa: CASSSGGGQPQHF
v_call: TRBV10-2
j_call: TRBJ1-5

cdr3_aa: CASSQTMRLTSGGSTDTQYF
v_call: TRBV5-8
j_call: TRBJ2-3

cdr3_aa: CAISESPSGRGETQYF
v_call: TRBV10-3
j_call: TRBJ2-5

cdr3_aa: CASSTGFQQADTQYF
v_call: TRBV2
j_call: TRBJ2-3

cdr3_aa: CASSGPGQELEKLFF
v_call: TRBV28
j_call: TRBJ1-4

cdr3_aa: CASSSQGFHEQYF
v_call: TRBV7-8
j_call: TRBJ2-7

cdr3_aa: CASSLSNIKETQYF
v_call: TRBV27
j_call: TRBJ2-5

cdr3_aa: CASSVSTSLNEQFF
v_call: TRBV9
j_call: TRBJ2-1

cdr3_aa: CASSPAGGYSNQPQHF
v_call: TRBV7-2
j_call: TRBJ1-5

cdr3_aa: CASSNRNSYEQYF
v_call: TRBV10-2
j_call: TRBJ2-7

cdr3_aa: CASSQSRTSGGETQYF
v_call: TRBV3-1/TRBV3-2
j_call: TRBJ2-5

cdr3_aa: CASSPRAGGTGELFF
v_call: TRBV6-6
j_call: TRBJ2-2

cdr3_aa: CASSPHTRDEQYF
v_call: TRBV18
j_call: TRBJ2-7

cdr3_aa: CASSTFQGNEKLFF
v_call: TRBV19
j_call: TRBJ1-4

cdr3_aa: CASSQDLISGGVSEQFF
v_call: TRBV4-3
j_call: TRBJ2-1

cdr3_aa: CAISDPGQGTDTQYF
v_call: TRBV10-3
j_call: TRBJ2-3

cdr3_aa: CAWAAGGSYGYTF
v_call: TRBV30
j_call: TRBJ1-2

cdr3_aa: CASSLGLYNEQFF
v_call: TRBV5-1
j_call: TRBJ2-1

cdr3_aa: CASSRSRGVDQPQHF
v_call: TRBV18
j_call: TRBJ1-5

cdr3_aa: CASSLARGNEQFF
v_call: TRBV7-2
j_call: TRBJ2-1

cdr3_aa: CASSYTRGSINTEAFF
v_call: TRBV6-2/TRBV6-3
j_call: TRBJ1-1

cdr3_aa: CAISSWGGTNEQFF
v_call: TRBV10-3
j_call: TRBJ2-1

cdr3_aa: CASSLEWLAGYTF
v_call: TRBV7-2
j_call: TRBJ1-2

cdr3_aa: CASRPRTGLSYEQYF
v_call: TRBV6-2/TRBV6-3
j_call: TRBJ2-7

cdr3_aa: CATSRDPRGPGHTIYF
v_call: TRBV15
j_call: TRBJ1-3

cdr3_aa: CASSPPGQGADTQYF
v_call: TRBV4-2
j_call: TRBJ2-3

cdr3_aa: CASSPPPGHLYNEQFF
v_call: TRBV7-6
j_call: TRBJ2-1

cdr3_aa: CASSQASGVNTEAFF
v_call: TRBV4-1
j_call: TRBJ1-1

cdr3_aa: CASSDRVGYGYTF
v_call: TRBV25-1
j_call: TRBJ1-2

cdr3_aa: CASSLATGVQETQYF
v_call: TRBV5-1
j_call: TRBJ2-5

cdr3_aa: CASGLRTGSGTEAFF
v_call: TRBV12-5
j_call: TRBJ1-1

cdr3_aa: CASSQGQGNYGYTF
v_call: TRBV3-1/TRBV3-2
j_call: TRBJ1-2

cdr3_aa: CASSQLNTDLLYGYTF
v_call: TRBV3-1/TRBV3-2
j_call: TRBJ1-2

cdr3_aa: CASSYPGGRGTGELFF
v_call: TRBV6-6
j_call: TRBJ2-2

cdr3_aa: CASRVAGGAYEQYF
v_call: TRBV4-1
j_call: TRBJ2-7

cdr3_aa: CASSQELARETQYF
v_call: TRBV3-1/TRBV3-2
j_call: TRBJ2-5

cdr3_aa: CASNQQGNGYTF
v_call: TRBV3-1/TRBV3-2
j_call: TRBJ1-2

cdr3_aa: CASSFALGTGELFF
v_call: TRBV7-6
j_call: TRBJ2-2

cdr3_aa: CSFRTGLYEQYF
v_call: TRBV29-1
j_call: TRBJ2-7